What follows is one T cell receptor (beta chain) and its context. The antigen is undetermined. Researchers ran the PCR with 60 Vbeta and 13 Jbeta primers. Repertoires were generated with immunoSEQ multiplex PCR, while TCRdb's copy carries only in-frame clones and drops some. The repertoire includes approximately 130,000 clones, 75% of them detected once, and 2.5% to 3.5% sits in the top ten. These data come from a study of cytomegalovirus exposure and HLA in healthy donors. Per the germline V gene, CDR1 is SGHAT and CDR2 is FQNNGV. This CDR3 contains 15 residues. The germline V and J ends were trimmed by 1 base and 2 bases, with 12 bases remaining between them. Study-wide results and caveats: A classifier reportedly called cytomegalovirus status with high sensitivity and specificity. A link between a missense DCLRE1C variant and TCR beta V- and J-gene trimming emerged from a later analysis.

This sequence joins TRBV11-2 and TRBJ2-7; weak D call: TRBD2 (7 bases). This TCR was sampled from a woman aged 40 to 50 in good health and CMV-seropositive. Specimen: PBMCs. CDR3 coding DNA: TGTGCCAGCAGCTTAGGACGGGGGGCCGCCTACGAGCAGTACTTC. Its translation is CASSLGRGAAYEQYF.